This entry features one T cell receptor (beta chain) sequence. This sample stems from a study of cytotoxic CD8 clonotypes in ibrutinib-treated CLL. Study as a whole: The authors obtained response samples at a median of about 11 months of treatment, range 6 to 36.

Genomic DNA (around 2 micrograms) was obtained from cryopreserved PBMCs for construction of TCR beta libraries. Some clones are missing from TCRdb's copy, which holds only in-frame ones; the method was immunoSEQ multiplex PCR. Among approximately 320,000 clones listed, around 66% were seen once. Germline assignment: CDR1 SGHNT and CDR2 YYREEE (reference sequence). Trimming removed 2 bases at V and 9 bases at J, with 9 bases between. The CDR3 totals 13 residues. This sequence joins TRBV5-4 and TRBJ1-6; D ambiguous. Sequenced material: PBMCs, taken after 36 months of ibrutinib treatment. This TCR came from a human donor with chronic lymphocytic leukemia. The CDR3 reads CASSFAEPSPLHF. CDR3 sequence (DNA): TGTGCCAGCAGCTTCGCAGAGCCTTCACCCCTCCACTTT.